These T cell receptor beta chains were read from a single sample in a study of CD8 T cell repertoires and HIV-1 epitope variants. Measured with immunoSEQ multiplex PCR; TCRdb has only the in-frame clones, and not every one. The data show about 90,000 clones, more than 65% seen once. Specimen: uncultured baseline CD8+ T cells from peripheral blood mononuclear cells (PBMCs). These receptors were obtained from a male donor with HIV. The CDR3 runs from the conserved cysteine through the conserved F or W. The D gene is left open where the match is weak. Clone size, where shown, is once, few, many, or a class for clones that have expanded.

size | J | D | V | CDR3 | DNA
few | TRBJ1-5 | - | TRBV18 | CASSRSGVNQPQHF | TGTGCCAGCTCACGTTCAGGGGTCAATCAGCCCCAGCATTTT
- | TRBJ1-4 | - | TRBV7-6 | CASSPPTNEKLFF | TGTGCCAGCAGCCCACCAACTAATGAAAAACTGTTTTTT
few | TRBJ2-1 | - | TRBV2 | CASSVRASAYNEQFF | TGTGCCAGCAGTGTCCGGGCTAGCGCCTACAATGAGCAGTTCTTC
- | TRBJ2-5 | TRBD2 | TRBV7-2 | CASSSGTSGRAFGTQYF | TGTGCCAGCAGCTCCGGGACTAGCGGGAGGGCGTTTGGGACCCAGTACTTC
- | TRBJ2-7 | - | TRBV7-8 | CASSDGRFSYEQYF | TGTGCCAGCAGCGATGGACGGTTCTCCTACGAGCAGTACTTC
- | TRBJ1-4 | - | TRBV4-3 | CASSQSGGALFF | TGCGCCAGCAGCCAATCGGGCGGAGCCCTGTTTTTT
- | TRBJ2-1 | - | TRBV7-9 | CASSRQGTSYNEQFF | TGTGCCAGCAGCCGGCAAGGCACCTCCTACAATGAGCAGTTCTTC
few | TRBJ1-5 | TRBD1 | TRBV6-5 | CASSYSNRGGQPQHF | TGTGCCAGCAGTTACTCTAACAGGGGAGGCCAGCCCCAGCATTTT
- | TRBJ2-1 | - | TRBV21-1 | CASVTPSGRAVDNEQFF | TGTGCCAGCGTTACACCCAGCGGGAGGGCAGTTGACAATGAGCAGTTCTTC
- | TRBJ1-4 | - | TRBV18 | CASSPRRAGANEKLFF | TGTGCCAGCTCACCCCGCCGGGCGGGGGCTAACGAAAAACTGTTTTTT
few | TRBJ1-2 | TRBD1 | TRBV5-6 | CASTSRTGGWLSNYGYTF | TGTGCCAGCACCTCAAGGACAGGGGGCTGGTTGTCTAACTATGGCTACACCTTC
- | TRBJ2-1 | TRBD2 | TRBV7-9 | CASSPNAGVNNEQFF | TGTGCCAGCAGCCCTAACGCGGGGGTGAACAATGAGCAGTTCTTC
- | TRBJ2-1 | - | TRBV4-3 | CASSQDRSTYNEQFF | TGCGCCAGCAGCCAAGATAGGAGCACTTACAATGAGCAGTTCTTC
- | TRBJ2-1 | TRBD2 | TRBV19 | CASSIGSGGSYNEQFF | TGTGCCAGTAGTATAGGTAGCGGGGGCTCCTACAATGAGCAGTTCTTC
- | TRBJ1-5 | TRBD1 | TRBV27 | CASRGTGRNQPQHF | TGTGCCAGCAGGGGGACAGGGCGCAATCAGCCCCAGCATTTT
- | TRBJ1-5 | - | TRBV21-1 | CASKTGTGQISNQPQHF | TGTGCCAGCAAGACCGGGACAGGACAAATCAGCAATCAGCCCCAGCATTTT
few | TRBJ1-1 | - | TRBV2 | CASIQRAALLGGTEAFF | TGTGCCAGCATACAGAGGGCAGCCCTCTTGGGGGGCACTGAAGCTTTCTTT
few | TRBJ1-4 | - | TRBV14 | CASSQGLTGYEKLFF | TGTGCCAGCAGCCAAGGATTGACGGGTTATGAAAAACTGTTTTTT
few | TRBJ1-5 | - | TRBV23-1 | CASSLAVYSNQPQHF | TGCGCCAGCAGTCTGGCGGTTTATAGCAATCAGCCCCAGCATTTT
few | TRBJ2-1 | TRBD2 | TRBV28 | CASSFGTSSYNEQFF | TGTGCCAGCAGTTTCGGGACTAGCAGCTACAATGAGCAGTTCTTC
- | TRBJ2-2 | TRBD2 | TRBV7-9 | CASSLNSGVTGELFF | TGTGCCAGCAGCTTAAACAGCGGGGTCACCGGGGAGCTGTTTTTT
- | TRBJ2-7 | - | TRBV28 | CASSFHGSEQYF | TGTGCCAGCAGTTTTCATGGGTCCGAGCAGTACTTC
- | TRBJ2-5 | TRBD2 | TRBV2 | CASTQGTHHGGETQYF | TGTGCCAGCACCCAGGGAACCCACCACGGGGGGGAGACCCAGTACTTC
- | TRBJ2-2 | TRBD2 | TRBV5-6 | CASSLVAGEDNGELFF | TGTGCCAGCAGCTTGGTAGCGGGAGAAGATAACGGGGAGCTGTTTTTT
- | TRBJ1-2 | - | TRBV27 | CASSPGSGTSGYTF | TGTGCCAGCAGTCCCGGATCAGGAACATCTGGCTACACCTTC
- | TRBJ1-2 | TRBD1 | TRBV27 | CASRTQGQNYGYTF | TGTGCCAGCAGAACCCAGGGACAGAACTATGGCTACACCTTC
few | TRBJ1-1 | - | TRBV6-6 | CASSSGQEAFF | TGTGCCAGCAGCTCGGGACAAGAAGCTTTCTTT
- | TRBJ1-2 | - | TRBV6-5 | CASSPRGSGYTF | TGTGCCAGCAGTCCCAGGGGTAGCGGCTACACCTTC
few | TRBJ1-5 | - | TRBV19 | CASKGMRGRGREENQPQHF | TGTGCCAGTAAGGGAATGAGGGGCCGAGGCAGGGAAGAGAATCAGCCCCAGCATTTT
once | TRBJ2-7 | TRBD2 | TRBV19 | CASSDERGAGANEQYF | TGTGCCAGTAGTGATGAGCGAGGAGCGGGAGCGAATGAGCAGTACTTC
- | TRBJ1-5 | TRBD1 | TRBV16 | CASSPSDRGDYQPQHF | TGTGCCAGCAGCCCTTCGGACAGGGGGGATTATCAGCCCCAGCATTTT
once | TRBJ1-2 | - | TRBV9 | CASSVVRADRANYGYTF | TGTGCCAGCAGCGTAGTAAGGGCAGATAGAGCTAACTATGGCTACACCTTC
- | TRBJ1-2 | TRBD1 | TRBV27 | CASSPQGAGGYTF | TGTGCCAGCAGTCCACAGGGGGCGGGTGGCTACACCTTC
- | TRBJ2-7 | - | TRBV6-6 | CASSHGSVEQYF | TGTGCCAGCAGTCACGGGTCGGTCGAGCAGTACTTC
- | TRBJ2-4 | TRBD1 | TRBV28 | CASSRTGPKNIQYF | TGTGCCAGCAGTAGGACAGGCCCCAAAAACATTCAGTACTTC
- | TRBJ2-7 | - | TRBV27 | CASSPGLLYEQYF | TGTGCCAGCAGCCCGGGACTGCTCTACGAGCAGTACTTC
- | TRBJ2-5 | - | TRBV7-7 | CASSPSIRQETQYF | TGTGCTAGCAGCCCTAGCATTCGTCAAGAGACCCAGTACTTC
- | TRBJ2-5 | - | TRBV13 | CASSLEDGETQYF | TGTGCCAGCAGCTTAGAAGACGGAGAGACCCAGTACTTC
once | TRBJ2-5 | TRBD1 | TRBV19 | CASSGTAPETQYF | TGTGCCAGCTCGGGGACAGCTCCAGAGACCCAGTACTTC
- | TRBJ2-5 | - | TRBV5-1 | CASSLDRVQETQYF | TGCGCCAGCAGCTTGGACAGGGTTCAAGAGACCCAGTACTTC
- | TRBJ2-1 | - | TRBV7-3 | CASSLGQSEQFF | TGTGCCAGCAGCCTAGGGCAGAGTGAGCAGTTCTTC
- | TRBJ1-1 | - | TRBV7-9 | CASSRSQSTEAFF | TGTGCCAGCTCCCGATCGCAATCCACTGAAGCTTTCTTT
- | TRBJ2-1 | TRBD2 | TRBV9 | CASSPPGTTTYNEQFF | TGTGCCAGCAGCCCCCCCGGGACTACCACCTACAATGAGCAGTTCTTC
- | TRBJ1-4 | - | TRBV27 | CASSKGEGVSNEKLFF | TGTGCCAGCAGTAAAGGGGAGGGCGTATCTAATGAAAAACTGTTTTTT